The clone carrying this T cell receptor beta chain was picked up a small number of times. Antigen specificity is unknown. At one boundary the junction diverges from the germline segment, which might be a read error. Germline-derived CDR1 and CDR2 are SGHRS and YFSETQ. This CDR3 has 18 residues. The data were taken from a study of Graves' ophthalmopathy and Graves' hyperthyroidism. Regarding the study as a whole: Separation of ophthalmopathy from stable hyperthyroidism was achieved by a 13-signature model, at approximately 87% sensitivity and 70% to 82% specificity.

Beta-chain TCR CDR3 regions were amplified from RNA transcripts. Second-round multiplex PCR followed a first-round RT-PCR using HTBI primers. Each CDR3 protein is one row after TCRdb ran MiXCR on the multiplex PCR reads. The repertoire consists of around 1,000,000 distinct CDR3 sequences, with about 38% occurring once and the leading ten covering over 8.5%. The chain links TRBV5-1 to TRBJ2-6, with D perhaps given as TRBD1 or TRBD2 (6 bases each). This clonotype was obtained from an adult man with Graves' hyperthyroidism. Material: peripheral blood or thyroid tissue (not recorded which). CDR3 sequence: CASSSLTEGGPGANVLTF. The CDR3 bases are TGTGCCAGCAGCTCGTTAACCGAGGGGGGCCCTGGGGCCAACGTCCTGACTTTC.